This TCR beta chain emerged from a study of tumor-infiltrating lymphocytes in primary liver carcinoma. Study details: The patients, men and women alike, were aged 30 to 69 years.

Co-extracted RNA and DNA came from roughly 20-30 mg of unsorted bulk tissue. Patients showed chronic HBV infection and an absence of prior treatment. CDR1 and CDR2 from the germline V gene are SGHNT and YENEEA. Trimming cost V 3 bases and J 10 bases, with 17 bases left between them. This CDR3 region has 14 residues. Study-wide findings and caveats: The difference in top-250-clone fraction between tumors and blood was significant, favoring tumors (p = 0.039).

Total RNA (around 0.45 ug) served as template for TCR beta cDNA synthesis primed by a constant-region primer. Library construction for TCR beta comprised three nested multiplex PCR rounds performed with slightly modified ARM-PCR. Investigators reported that the first two PCR rounds, at about 9 cycles each, used TRBV1-TRBV30 forward primers with a C-beta reverse primer. Using its own MiXCR run on the multiplex PCR reads, TCRdb lists one record per CDR3 protein. The sample has over 100,000 distinct CDR3 sequences; around 65% are singletons. The sample holds a few counts of this clonotype. Its antigen is currently unknown.

Sequenced input: tumor-adjacent normal liver tissue. This chain connects TRBV11-3 to TRBJ2-3, with D perhaps assigned TRBD1 or TRBD2 (5 bases each). The receptor comes from a woman aged 55-70 years with primary liver carcinoma and hepatitis B virus infection. In nucleotides, the CDR3 is TGTGCCAGCAGCTTTGGGACGCCGATGGCGCCGCAGTATTTT. This codes for CASSFGTPMAPQYF. Drawing the rest from reference TRBV11-3 and TRBJ2-3, the complete variable domain is EAGVVQSPRYKIIEKKQPVAFWCNPISGHNTLYWYLQNLGQGPELLIRYENEEAVDDSQLPKDRFSAERLKGVDSTLKIQPAELGDSAVYLCASSFGTPMAPQYFGPGTRLTVL.